Shown below are 18 T cell receptor beta chains from a single sample sequenced in a study of T cells in Graves' hyperthyroidism and ophthalmopathy. Amplified TCR beta CDR3 regions came from RNA transcripts. When the TCR CDR3 underwent first-round RT-PCR, the HTBI primer set was used. From the multiplex PCR reads, TCRdb called clonotypes with MiXCR, one entry per CDR3 protein. The table includes around 450,000 distinct CDR3 sequences, roughly 13% detected once. Sequenced sample: blood. The receptor set was obtained from a woman aged 18-30 years with Graves' hyperthyroidism.

The rearrangement joins TRBV12-3 or TRBV12-4 to TRBJ1-1, with D unresolved. V was trimmed by 5 bases and J by 1 base, leaving 11 bases between them. The CDR3 is made up of 14 amino acids. The CDR3 protein is CASSPLQRNTEAFF. Written as DNA, the CDR3 is TGTGCCAGCAGTCCACTACAGAGGAACACTGAAGCTTTCTTT.

Ten or more counts support this clonotype. The V gene is TRBV15, the J gene TRBJ1-2, with D unclear. CDR1 is LNHNV and CDR2 is YYDKDF in the germline V gene (reference sequence). This CDR3 is built from 14 residues. Trimming removed 4 bases at V and 4 bases at J, with 13 bases between. The CDR3 nucleotides read TGTGCCACCAGCAAAGGGCAAAGCGGCTATGGCTACACCTTC. This encodes CATSKGQSGYGYTF.

This clonotype was seen a handful of times. The chain is built from TRBV24-1 and TRBJ2-3, with D possibly TRBD2 on 6 matching bases. V was clipped by 9 bases and J by 2 bases, with 11 bases between them. The CDR3 runs 13 residues. Per the germline V gene, CDR1 is KGHDR and CDR2 is SFDVKD. CDR3 bases: TGTGCCACCGCGTCGGGACTCACAGATACGCAGTATTTT. It codes for CATASGLTDTQYF.

The sample holds many counts of this clonotype. This chain joins TRBV28 and TRBJ2-2; 7 nucleotides match TRBD1. Germline CDR1 is MDHEN and CDR2 is SYDVKM. The CDR3 totals 14 residues. V trimming: 10 bases; J trimming: 6 bases; junction bases outside the gene matches: 11. This CDR3 is CATNQQGTAGELFF. The CDR3 region has the DNA TGTGCCACGAACCAACAGGGGACGGCCGGGGAGCTGTTTTTT.

This clonotype occurred many times. The chain carries TRBV7-2 and TRBJ2-1; TRBD2 matches at 9 bases. In germline, CDR1 is SGHTA, CDR2 FQGNSA. V lost 7 bases to trimming and J lost 7 bases; unmatched junction nucleotides: 11. The CDR3 sequence is 15 residues long. The CDR3 DNA follows: TGTGCCAGCACCTCCGGCGGGAGGGCCGGGAATGAGCAGTTCTTC. It codes for CASTSGGRAGNEQFF.

This clonotype was seen repeatedly, ten times or more. This rearrangement joins TRBV28 to TRBJ1-6; no firm D call. This CDR3 is 14 amino acids long. CDR1 is MDHEN and CDR2 is SYDVKM in the germline V gene. Between the trimmed V and J ends, which lost 2 bases and 7 bases, there was a span of 9 bases. The CDR3 DNA reads as TGTGCCAGCAGTTTAGGGCAGCCCAATTCACCCCTCCACTTT. Residues: CASSLGQPNSPLHF.

This clonotype came up many times. DNA of the CDR3: TGTGCCAGCAGCCCCGCGCCACAGGGCGTCGAGCAGTACTTC. This codes for CASSPAPQGVEQYF. The chain uses TRBV12-3 or TRBV12-4 and TRBJ2-7; TRBD1 is a possible D gene (6 bases). This CDR3 has 14 amino acids. V lost 6 bases and J 6 bases, leaving 18 bases between the germline ends.

A few counts support this clonotype. The genes are TRBV4-3 and TRBJ2-3; possibly TRBD1 or TRBD2 for D (5 bases each). The germline V gene encodes CDR1 LGHNA and CDR2 YSLEER. V lost 0 bases, J lost 0 bases, and 28 bases lay in between. The CDR3 has 22 residues. CDR3 nucleotides: TGCGCCAGCAGCCAAGATCCTAGGCAGGGATTGGGAGCGATTGCTAGCACAGATACGCAGTATTTT. Translation: CASSQDPRQGLGAIASTDTQYF.

Many counts were recorded for this clonotype. The J gene is TRBJ1-2, the V gene TRBV7-2, with D unclear. Per germline, CDR1 SGHTA and CDR2 FQGNSA. The CDR3 length is 15 residues. Trimming shortened V by 3 bases and J by 7 bases, and 18 bases separated the two germline ends. CDR3 residues: CASSLSTAPWGGYTF. In DNA, the CDR3 is TGTGCCAGCAGCTTGTCCACAGCGCCTTGGGGTGGCTACACCTTC.

This clonotype was recorded at least ten times. This chain joins TRBV28 and TRBJ2-7; TRBD1 agrees at 11 bases. The CDR3 runs 15 residues. Germline CDR1 and CDR2: MDHEN and SYDVKM. J was trimmed by 6 bases and V by 5 bases; bases with no gene match: 9. CDR3 region: CASSPPGQGVSEQYF. CDR3 sequence (DNA): TGTGCCAGCAGTCCTCCGGGACAGGGGGTGAGCGAGCAGTACTTC.

This clonotype came up many times. The V gene is TRBV20-1, the J gene TRBJ2-7; TRBD1 agrees at 8 bases. Germline CDR1 is DFQATT and CDR2 is SNEGSKA (reference sequence). V gave up 3 bases and J gave up 0 bases; unmatched junction bases: 4. The CDR3 spans 14 residues. CDR3 sequence: CSASQGASSYEQYF. For the CDR3, the DNA is TGCAGTGCTAGTCAGGGGGCAAGCTCCTACGAGCAGTACTTC.

The J gene is TRBJ2-3, the V gene TRBV7-9; possible D gene TRBD2, 6 bases. Trimming removed 1 base from V and 7 bases from J, with 12 bases in between. From germline, CDR1 is SEHNR and CDR2 FQNEAQ (reference sequence). There are 14 residues in the CDR3. The CDR3 DNA reads TGTGCCAGCAGCTTAGGGCTAGCGCGGTATACGCAGTATTTT. It specifies CASSLGLARYTQYF. Complete variable domain (other parts from reference TRBV7-9 and TRBJ2-3): DTGVSQNPRHKITKRGQNVTFRCDPISEHNRLYWYRQTLGQGPEFLTYFQNEAQLEKSRLLSDRFSAERPKGSFSTLEIQRTEQGDSAMYLCASSLGLARYTQYFGPGTRLTVL.

Comments on this clonotype: A much bigger clone sits one base away, suggesting this may be a read error. The rearrangement links TRBV3-1 to TRBJ2-3, with D possibly matching TRBD2 (5 bases). Per the germline V gene, CDR1 is LGHDT and CDR2 is YNNKEL (reference sequence). The CDR3 totals 15 residues. V lost 1 base to trimming and J lost 4 bases, with 12 bases between them. DNA of the CDR3: TGTGCCAGCAGCCAAGTGGAGGTTAGTGCAGATACGCAGTATTTT. It encodes CASSQVEVSADTQYF.

This clonotype was picked up many times. This rearrangement joins TRBV29-1 to TRBJ2-2; the D is unclear. Germline CDR1 reads SQVTM; CDR2 reads ANQGSEA. CDR3 length: 14 amino acids. Trimming stripped 7 bases from V and 1 base from J, with 13 bases between. The CDR3 loop reads CSAVSVVNTGELFF. As DNA, the CDR3 is TGCAGCGCAGTTTCGGTGGTGAACACCGGGGAGCTGTTTTTT.

This clonotype was found a few times. The chain joins TRBV19 to TRBJ1-6, with D possibly being TRBD1 (6 bases). This CDR3 has 13 residues. Trimming pared 8 bases from V and 11 bases from J, leaving 16 bases between. Germline V gene data show CDR1 as LNHDA and CDR2 as SQIVND (reference sequence). The DNA for the CDR3 is TGTGCCAGTTCAAGACAGGTTACAACACCCCTCCACTTT. Translation: CASSRQVTTPLHF.

This clonotype has a handful of counts. V is TRBV10-3 and J is TRBJ2-5; possible D gene TRBD1, 5 bases. The length of the CDR3 is 14 residues. CDR1 is ENHRY, CDR2 SYGVKD, per germline. The germline V and J ends were trimmed by 0 bases and 2 bases, with 7 bases remaining between them. CDR3 amino acids: CAISESGQQETQYF. CDR3 DNA: TGTGCCATCAGTGAGTCGGGGCAGCAAGAGACCCAGTACTTC.

The table lists this clonotype with a few counts. The chain recombines TRBV12-3 or TRBV12-4 with TRBJ1-2, with D uncertain. This CDR3 is 15 amino acids long. The germline V and J ends were trimmed by 2 bases and 2 bases, with 12 bases remaining between them. The CDR3 nucleotides are TGTGCCAGCAGTTTATCCATAGACACGAACTATGGCTACACCTTC. Translating gives CASSLSIDTNYGYTF.

This clonotype was counted ten times or more. The chain links TRBV20-1 to TRBJ2-7; D is ambiguous. The CDR3 is 13 residues long. Germline V lookup: CDR1 DFQATT, CDR2 SNEGSKA (reference sequence). Between the trimmed V and J ends, which lost 0 bases and 6 bases, there was a span of 12 bases. CDR3: CSARDRSVSEQYF. The CDR3 nucleotides read TGCAGTGCTAGAGATCGATCGGTATCCGAGCAGTACTTC.